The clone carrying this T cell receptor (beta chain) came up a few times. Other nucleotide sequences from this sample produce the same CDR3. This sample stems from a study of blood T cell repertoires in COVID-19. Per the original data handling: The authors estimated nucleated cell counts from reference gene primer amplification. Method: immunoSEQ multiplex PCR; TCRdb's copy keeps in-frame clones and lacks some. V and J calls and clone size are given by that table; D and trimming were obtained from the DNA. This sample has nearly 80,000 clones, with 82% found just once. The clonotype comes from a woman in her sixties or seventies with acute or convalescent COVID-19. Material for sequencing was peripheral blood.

The CDR3 loop is CASSAQGANTGELFF. DNA of the CDR3: TGTGCCAGCAGTGCACAGGGGGCGAACACCGGGGAGCTGTTTTTT. The rearrangement joins TRBV2 to TRBJ2-2, with 8 bases that match TRBD1. V dropped 4 bases and J dropped 0; count of bases not matched to a gene: 1. The germline V gene has CDR1 SNHLY and CDR2 FYNNEI. This CDR3 region has 15 residues.